This T cell receptor beta chain was obtained from a study of immune evolution from preneoplasia to lung adenocarcinoma. Whole-study results and caveats: Compared with EGFR-mutant or double wild-type lesions, KRAS-mutant nodules were more clonal. Top clone share appeared to fall from AAH through AIS, MIA, adenocarcinoma.

A note on this clone: What it binds is not known.

Sequencing was performed with immunoSEQ multiplex PCR; in TCRdb, only in-frame clones are kept and a portion is missing. The data contain 3,700 or so clones, 82% of them singletons. The CDR3 sequence is 12 residues long. Germline loops: CDR1 MNHNS, CDR2 SASEGT. V gave up 1 base and J gave up 11 bases; unmatched junction bases: 2. Between about 2014 and 2018, patients underwent resection in Japan or China. Macro-dissection enriched premalignant or tumor cells before nucleic acid extraction. The sequence derives from a person aged 65 to 79 with invasive lung adenocarcinoma. The chain couples TRBV6-1 to TRBJ1-1, with 9 bases matching TRBD1. What was sequenced was FFPE invasive lung adenocarcinoma tissue. CDR3 in DNA: TGTGCCAGCAGTGAAGGGGACAGGGATGCTTTCTTT. It encodes CASSEGDRDAFF.